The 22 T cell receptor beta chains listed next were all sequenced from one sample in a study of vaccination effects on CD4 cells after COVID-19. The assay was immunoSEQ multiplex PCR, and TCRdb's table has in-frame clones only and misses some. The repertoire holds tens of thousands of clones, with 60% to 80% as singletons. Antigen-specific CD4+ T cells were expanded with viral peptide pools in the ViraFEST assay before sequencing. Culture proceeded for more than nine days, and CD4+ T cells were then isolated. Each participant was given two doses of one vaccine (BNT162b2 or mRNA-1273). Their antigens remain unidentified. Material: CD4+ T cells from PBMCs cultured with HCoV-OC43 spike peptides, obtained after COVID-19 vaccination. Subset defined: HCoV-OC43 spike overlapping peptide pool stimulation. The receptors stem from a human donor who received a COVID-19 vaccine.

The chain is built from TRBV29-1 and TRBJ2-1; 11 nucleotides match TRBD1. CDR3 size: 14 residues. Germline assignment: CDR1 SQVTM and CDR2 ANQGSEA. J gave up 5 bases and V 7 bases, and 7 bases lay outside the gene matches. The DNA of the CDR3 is TGCAGCGCAAGGGACAGGGGGATTAACAATGAGCAGTTCTTC. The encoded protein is CSARDRGINNEQFF.

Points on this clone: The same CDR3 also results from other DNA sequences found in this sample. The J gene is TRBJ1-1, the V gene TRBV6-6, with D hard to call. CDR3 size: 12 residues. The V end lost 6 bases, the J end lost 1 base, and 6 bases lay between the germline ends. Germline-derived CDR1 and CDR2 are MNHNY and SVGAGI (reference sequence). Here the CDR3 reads CASRRQNTEAFF. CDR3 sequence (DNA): TGTGCCAGCAGGAGACAGAACACTGAAGCTTTCTTT.

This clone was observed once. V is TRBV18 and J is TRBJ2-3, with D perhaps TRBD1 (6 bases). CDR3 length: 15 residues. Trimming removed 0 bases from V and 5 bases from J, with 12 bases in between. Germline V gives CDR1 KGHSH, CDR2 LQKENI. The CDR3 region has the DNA TGTGCCAGCTCACCACCCTCCGCAGGGGAAGATACGCAGTATTTT. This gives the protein CASSPPSAGEDTQYF.

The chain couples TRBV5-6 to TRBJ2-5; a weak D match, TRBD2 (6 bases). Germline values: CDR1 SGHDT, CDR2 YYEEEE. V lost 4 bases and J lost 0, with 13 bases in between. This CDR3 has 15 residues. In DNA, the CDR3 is TGTGCCAGCAGCGGTATAGCGGAGAACCAAGAGACCCAGTACTTC. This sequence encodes CASSGIAENQETQYF.

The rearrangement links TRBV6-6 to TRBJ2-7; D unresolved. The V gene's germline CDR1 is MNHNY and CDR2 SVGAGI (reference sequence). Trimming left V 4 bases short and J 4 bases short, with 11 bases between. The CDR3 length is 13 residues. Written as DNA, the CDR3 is TGTGCCAGCAGTTCCCTCAGTTCTTACGAGCAGTACGTC. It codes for CASSSLSSYEQYV.

CDR3 DNA sequence: TGTGCCAGCAGCCCCGGGGGGGGTGCAGAGACCCAGTACTTC. It specifies CASSPGGGAETQYF. The chain employs TRBV7-9 and TRBJ2-5; 8 positions match TRBD2. The CDR3 is 14 residues long. V was clipped by 5 bases and J by 4 bases; unmatched bases: 6. Germline lookup yields CDR1 SEHNR and CDR2 FQNEAQ (reference sequence).

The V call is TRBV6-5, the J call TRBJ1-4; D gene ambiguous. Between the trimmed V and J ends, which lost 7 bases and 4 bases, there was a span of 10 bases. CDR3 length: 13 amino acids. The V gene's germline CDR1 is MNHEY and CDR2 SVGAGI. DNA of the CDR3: TGTGCCAGCATGTGGCAGCATAATGAAAAACTGTTTTTT. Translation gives CASMWQHNEKLFF.

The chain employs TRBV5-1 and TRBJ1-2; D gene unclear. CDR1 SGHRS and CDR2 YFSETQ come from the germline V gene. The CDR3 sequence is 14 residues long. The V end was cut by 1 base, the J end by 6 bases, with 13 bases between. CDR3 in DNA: TGCGCCAGCAGCTTGCAGCCCGGGGTCGATGGCTACACCTTC. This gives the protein CASSLQPGVDGYTF. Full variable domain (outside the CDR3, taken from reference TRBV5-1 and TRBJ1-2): KAGVTQTPRYLIKTRGQQVTLSCSPISGHRSVSWYQQTPGQGLQFLFEYFSETQRNKGNFPGRFSGRQFSNSRSEMNVSTLELGDSALYLCASSLQPGVDGYTFGSGTRLTVV.

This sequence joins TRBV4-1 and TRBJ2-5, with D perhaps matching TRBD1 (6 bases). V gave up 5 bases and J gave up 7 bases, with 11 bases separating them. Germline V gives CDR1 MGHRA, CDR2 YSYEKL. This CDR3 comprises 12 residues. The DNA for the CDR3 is TGCGCCAGCAGCGGACAGACTGGGACCCAGTACTTC. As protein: CASSGQTGTQYF.

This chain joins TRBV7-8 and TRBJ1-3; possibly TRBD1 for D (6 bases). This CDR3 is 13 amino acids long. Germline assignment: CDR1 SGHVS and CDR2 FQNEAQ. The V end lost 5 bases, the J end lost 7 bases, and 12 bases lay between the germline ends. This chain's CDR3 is CASSPRTANTIYF. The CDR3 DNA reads TGTGCCAGCAGCCCACGGACAGCGAACACCATATATTTT.

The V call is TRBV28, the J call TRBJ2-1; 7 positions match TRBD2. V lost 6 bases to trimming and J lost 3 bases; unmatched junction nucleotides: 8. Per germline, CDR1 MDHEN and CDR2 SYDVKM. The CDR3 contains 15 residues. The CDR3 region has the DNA TGTGCCAGCAGGTTCCTAGCGGCCCTCTACAATGAGCAGTTCTTC. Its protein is CASRFLAALYNEQFF.

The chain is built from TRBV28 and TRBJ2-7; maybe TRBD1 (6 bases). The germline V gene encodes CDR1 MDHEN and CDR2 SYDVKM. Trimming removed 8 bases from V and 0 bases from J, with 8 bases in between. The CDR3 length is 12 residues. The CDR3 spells CASRDTSYEQYV. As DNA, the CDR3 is TGTGCCAGCCGGGACACCTCCTACGAGCAGTACGTC.

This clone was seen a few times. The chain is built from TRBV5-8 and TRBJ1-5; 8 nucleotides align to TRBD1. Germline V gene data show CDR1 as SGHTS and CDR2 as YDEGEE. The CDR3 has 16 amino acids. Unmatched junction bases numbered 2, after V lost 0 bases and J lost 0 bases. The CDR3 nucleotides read TGTGCCAGCAGCTTGGGGACAGGGCTTAGCAATCAGCCCCAGCATTTT. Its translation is CASSLGTGLSNQPQHF.

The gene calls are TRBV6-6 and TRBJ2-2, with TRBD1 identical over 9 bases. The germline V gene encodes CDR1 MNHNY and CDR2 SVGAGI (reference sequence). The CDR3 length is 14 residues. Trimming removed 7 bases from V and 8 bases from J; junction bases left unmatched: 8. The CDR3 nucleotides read TGTGCCAGCAACAGACAGGGGGATGGAGGGGAGCTGTTTTTT. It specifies CASNRQGDGGELFF.

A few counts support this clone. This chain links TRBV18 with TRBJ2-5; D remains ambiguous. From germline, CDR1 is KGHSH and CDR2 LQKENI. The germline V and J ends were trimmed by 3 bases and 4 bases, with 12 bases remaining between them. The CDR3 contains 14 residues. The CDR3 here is CASSPTAGPETQYF. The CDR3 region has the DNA TGTGCCAGCTCACCCACCGCAGGTCCAGAGACCCAGTACTTC.

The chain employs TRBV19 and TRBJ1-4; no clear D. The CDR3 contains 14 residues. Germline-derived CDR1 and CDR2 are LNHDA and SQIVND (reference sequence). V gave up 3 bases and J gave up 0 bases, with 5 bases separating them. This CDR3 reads CASSMDPTNEKLFF. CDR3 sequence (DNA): TGTGCCAGTAGTATGGACCCAACTAATGAAAAACTGTTTTTT. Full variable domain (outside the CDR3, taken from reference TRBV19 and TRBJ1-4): DGGITQSPKYLFRKEGQNVTLSCEQNLNHDAMYWYRQDPGQGLRLIYYSQIVNDFQKGDIAEGYSVSREKKESFPLTVTSAQKNPTAFYLCASSMDPTNEKLFFGSGTQLSVL.

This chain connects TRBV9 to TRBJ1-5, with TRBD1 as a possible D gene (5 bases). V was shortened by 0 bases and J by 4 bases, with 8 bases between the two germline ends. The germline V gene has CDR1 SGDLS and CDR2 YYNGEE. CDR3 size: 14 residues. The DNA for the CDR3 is TGTGCCAGCAGCGTAGGGTCAGGGAATCAGCCCCAGCATTTT. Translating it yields CASSVGSGNQPQHF. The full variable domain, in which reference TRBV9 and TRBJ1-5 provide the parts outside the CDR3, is DSGVTQTPKHLITATGQRVTLRCSPRSGDLSVYWYQQSLDQGLQFLIQYYNGEERAKGNILERFSAQQFPDLHSELNLSSLELGDSALYFCASSVGSGNQPQHFGDGTRLSIL.

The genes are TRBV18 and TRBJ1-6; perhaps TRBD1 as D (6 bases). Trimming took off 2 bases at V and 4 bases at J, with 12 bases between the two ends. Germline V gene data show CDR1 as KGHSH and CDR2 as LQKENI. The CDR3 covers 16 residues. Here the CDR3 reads CASSPSQGYYNSPLHF. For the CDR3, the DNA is TGTGCCAGCTCACCAAGTCAGGGGTATTATAATTCACCCCTCCACTTT.

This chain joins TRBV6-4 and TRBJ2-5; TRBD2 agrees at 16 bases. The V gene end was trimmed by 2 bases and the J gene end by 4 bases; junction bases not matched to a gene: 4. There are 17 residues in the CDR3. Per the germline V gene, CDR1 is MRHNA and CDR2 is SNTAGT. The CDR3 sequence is CASSDPGLAGGRETQYF. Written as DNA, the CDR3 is TGTGCCAGCAGTGACCCGGGACTAGCGGGGGGGCGAGAGACCCAGTACTTC.

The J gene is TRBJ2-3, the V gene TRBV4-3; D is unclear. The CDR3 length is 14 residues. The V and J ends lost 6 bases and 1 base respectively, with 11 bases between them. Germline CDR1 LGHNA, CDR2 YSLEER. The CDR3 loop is CASRHDRRTDTQYF. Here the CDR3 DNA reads TGCGCCAGCAGGCACGACCGACGCACAGATACGCAGTATTTT.

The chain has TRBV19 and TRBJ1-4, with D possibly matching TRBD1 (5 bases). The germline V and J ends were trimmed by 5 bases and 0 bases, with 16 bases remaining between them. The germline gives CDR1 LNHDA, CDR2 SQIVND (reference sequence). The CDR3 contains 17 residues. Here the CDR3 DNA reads TGTGCCAGTAGTCCTCAAGGGACGACCCCAACTAATGAAAAACTGTTTTTT. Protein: CASSPQGTTPTNEKLFF.

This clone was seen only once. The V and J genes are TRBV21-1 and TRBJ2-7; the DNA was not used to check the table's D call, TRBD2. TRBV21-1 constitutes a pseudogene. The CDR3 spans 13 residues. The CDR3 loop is CASSKSEIYEQYV. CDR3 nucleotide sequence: TGTGCCAGCAGCAAATCGGAGATCTACGAGCAGTACGTC.